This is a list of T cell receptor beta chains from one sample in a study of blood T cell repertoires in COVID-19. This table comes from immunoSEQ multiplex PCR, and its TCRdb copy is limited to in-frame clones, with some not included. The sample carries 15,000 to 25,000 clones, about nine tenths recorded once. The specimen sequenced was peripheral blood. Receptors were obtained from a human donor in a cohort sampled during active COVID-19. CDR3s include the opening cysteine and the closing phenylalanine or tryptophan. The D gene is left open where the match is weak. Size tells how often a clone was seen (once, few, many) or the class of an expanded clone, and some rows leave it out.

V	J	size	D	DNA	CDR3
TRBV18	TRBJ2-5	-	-	TGTGCCAGCTCACCACAAACCCGACGGACAAAAGAGACCCAGTACTTC	CASSPQTRRTKETQYF
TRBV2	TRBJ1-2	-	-	TGTGCCAGCAATCTAGGCAGCGGGGGCTATGGCTACACCTTC	CASNLGSGGYGYTF
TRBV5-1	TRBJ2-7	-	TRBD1	TGCGCCAGCAGCTTGGCCAGGACAGGGGGGTCCGACGAGCAGTACTTC	CASSLARTGGSDEQYF
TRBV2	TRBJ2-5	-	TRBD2	TGTGCCAGCAGGCAACAGATTCTAGCGGGGGCGAGCCGGGAGAAGACCCAGTACTTC	CASRQQILAGASREKTQYF
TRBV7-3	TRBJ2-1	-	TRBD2	TGTGCCAGCAGCTTAGCGGGGGGGCCCTACAATGAGCAGTTCTTC	CASSLAGGPYNEQFF
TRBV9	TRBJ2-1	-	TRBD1	TGTGCCAGCAGCGTGAGGGGGACAGGTGGAAATGAGCAGTTCTTC	CASSVRGTGGNEQFF
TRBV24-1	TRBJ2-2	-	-	TGTGCCACCAGTGATTTGCATACCGGGGAGCTGTTTTTT	CATSDLHTGELFF
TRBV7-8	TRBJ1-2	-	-	TGTGCCAGCAGCTTAGTGGCAGGGGAAGCTAACTATGGCTACACCTTC	CASSLVAGEANYGYTF
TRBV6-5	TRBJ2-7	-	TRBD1	TGTGCCAGCAGTATGGGACAGGGCTACGAGCAGTACTTC	CASSMGQGYEQYF
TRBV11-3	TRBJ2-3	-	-	TGTGCCAGCAGTTCAGGGGTTCTCACAGATACGCAGTATTTT	CASSSGVLTDTQYF
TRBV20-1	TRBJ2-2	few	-	TGCAGTGCTAGTGCAGGGTTGAACACCGGGGAGCTGTTTTTT	CSASAGLNTGELFF
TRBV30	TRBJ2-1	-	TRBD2	TGTGCCTGGAGTCCGGCGGGGGTTTTCACCAATGAGCAGTTCTTC	CAWSPAGVFTNEQFF
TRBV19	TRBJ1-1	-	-	TGTGCCAGTGCAAACAGGCAACCGAACACTGAAGCTTTCTTT	CASANRQPNTEAFF
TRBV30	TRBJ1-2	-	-	TGTGCCTGGAGTGTCGCGAGCTATGGCTACACCTTC	CAWSVASYGYTF
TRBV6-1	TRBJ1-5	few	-	TGTGCCAGCAGTGAGTCACAGTACCGGGACCCCGGGGGGCCCCAGCATTTT	CASSESQYRDPGGPQHF
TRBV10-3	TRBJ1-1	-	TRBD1	TGTGCCATCACTGGGGACAGGGGGAACACTGAAGCTTTCTTT	CAITGDRGNTEAFF
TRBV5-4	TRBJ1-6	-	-	TGTGCCAGCAGCTTGGCAGGGTTGGGTTCACCCCTCCACTTT	CASSLAGLGSPLHF
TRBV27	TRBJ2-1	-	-	TGTGCCAGCAGTTTCTCTTGGGGGGGCCTATACAATGAGCAGTTCTTC	CASSFSWGGLYNEQFF
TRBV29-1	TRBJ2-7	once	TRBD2	TGCAGCGTGGAGGGCGGGACTAGCGATTTTGGCGAGCAGTACTTC	CSVEGGTSDFGEQYF
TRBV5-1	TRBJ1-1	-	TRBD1	TGCGCCAGCAGCTACCCGGGACAGGGGAGTTTTTCCACTGAAGCTTTCTTT	CASSYPGQGSFSTEAFF
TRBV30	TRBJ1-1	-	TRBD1	TGTGCCTGGAGTGTACCGGGACAGGGGCGCACTGAAGCTTTCTTT	CAWSVPGQGRTEAFF
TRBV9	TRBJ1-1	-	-	TGTGCCAGCAGCGTAGTGGCAGGGGCACCCTCCGGTGAAGCTTTCTTT	CASSVVAGAPSGEAFF
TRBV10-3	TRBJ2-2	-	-	TGTGCCATCAGTGATGGGGCCACCGGGGAGCTGTTTTTT	CAISDGATGELFF
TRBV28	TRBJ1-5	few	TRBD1	TGTGCCAGCAGACAGGGGTGGAATCAGCCCCAGCATTTT	CASRQGWNQPQHF
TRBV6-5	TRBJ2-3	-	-	TGTGCCAGCGCGACAGATCTCAGAACAGATACGCAGTATTTT	CASATDLRTDTQYF
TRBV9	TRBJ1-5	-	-	TGTGCCAGCAGCGTGGGGGGAATCGTCGATCAGCCCCAGCATTTT	CASSVGGIVDQPQHF